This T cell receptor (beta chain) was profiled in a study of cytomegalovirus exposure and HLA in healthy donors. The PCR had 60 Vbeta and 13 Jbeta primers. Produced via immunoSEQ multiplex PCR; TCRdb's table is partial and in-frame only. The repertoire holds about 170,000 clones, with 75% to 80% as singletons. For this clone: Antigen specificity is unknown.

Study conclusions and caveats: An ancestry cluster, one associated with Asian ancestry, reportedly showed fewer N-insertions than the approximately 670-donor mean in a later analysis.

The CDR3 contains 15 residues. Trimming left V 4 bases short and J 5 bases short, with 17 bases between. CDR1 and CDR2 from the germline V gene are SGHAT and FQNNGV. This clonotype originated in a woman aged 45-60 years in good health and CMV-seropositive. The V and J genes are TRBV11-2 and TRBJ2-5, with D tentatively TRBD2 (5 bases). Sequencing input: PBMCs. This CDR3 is CASSSVSSLTETQYF. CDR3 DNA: TGTGCCAGCAGCTCCGTGTCTAGCTTAACGGAGACCCAGTACTTC. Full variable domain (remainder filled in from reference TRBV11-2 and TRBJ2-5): EAGVAQSPRYKIIEKRQSVAFWCNPISGHATLYWYQQILGQGPKLLIQFQNNGVVDDSQLPKDRFSAERLKGVDSTLKIQPAKLEDSAVYLCASSSVSSLTETQYFGPGTRLLVL.